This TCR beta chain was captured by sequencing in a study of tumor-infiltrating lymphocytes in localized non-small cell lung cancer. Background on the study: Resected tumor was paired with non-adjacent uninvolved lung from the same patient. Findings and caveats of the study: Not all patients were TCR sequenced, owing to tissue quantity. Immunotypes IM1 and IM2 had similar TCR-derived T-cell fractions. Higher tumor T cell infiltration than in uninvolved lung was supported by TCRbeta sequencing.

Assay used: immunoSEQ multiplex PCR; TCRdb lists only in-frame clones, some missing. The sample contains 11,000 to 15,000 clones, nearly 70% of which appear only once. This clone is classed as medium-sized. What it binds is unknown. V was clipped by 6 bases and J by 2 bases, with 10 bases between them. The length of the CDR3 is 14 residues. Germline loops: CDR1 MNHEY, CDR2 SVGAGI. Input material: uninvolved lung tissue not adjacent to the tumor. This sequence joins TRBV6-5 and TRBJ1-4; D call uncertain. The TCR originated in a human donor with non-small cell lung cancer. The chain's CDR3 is CASSPSSTNEKLFF. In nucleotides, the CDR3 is TGTGCCAGCAGCCCATCTTCCACTAATGAAAAACTGTTTTTT.